A single sample gave rise to the 8 T cell receptor beta chains below, sequenced in a study of regulatory T cells in long-lasting Graves disease. For TCR beta, libraries came from iRepertoire HTBI primers and Arm-PCR of CDR3 regions. TCRdb recomputed calls from the multiplex PCR reads with MiXCR, one row per CDR3 protein. The sample has 200,000 to 250,000 distinct CDR3 sequences, roughly 19% seen once. The time point is: newly diagnosed GD, antithyroid drugs for less than 3 months. Isolated PBMC RNA provided the starting material for the TCR library. These data also formed part of another study, on T cells in Graves' hyperthyroidism and ophthalmopathy.

The sequences come from peripheral blood mononuclear cells (PBMCs), collected at new diagnosis, from a patient treated with antithyroid drugs. The source of these receptors is a woman aged 25-40 years with Graves disease.

This clonotype has ten or more counts. The chain has TRBV10-2 and TRBJ2-5; TRBD2 aligns across 8 bases. CDR1 is WSHSY and CDR2 is SAAADI in the germline V gene. The CDR3 is made up of 17 amino acids. The ends lost 2 bases at V and 1 base at J; junction bases unmatched: 9. The chain's CDR3 is CASSEERASGRQETQYF. The CDR3 DNA sequence: TGCGCCAGCAGTGAGGAGAGGGCTAGCGGGCGCCAAGAGACCCAGTACTTC.

This clonotype was found many times. The chain recombines TRBV6-2 or TRBV6-3 with TRBJ2-3; 8 bases agree with TRBD2. V shed 2 bases, J shed 8 bases, and the junction held 12 bases outside the gene matches. Germline lookup yields CDR1 MNHEY and CDR2 SVGEGT. There are 16 residues in the CDR3. CDR3 coding DNA: TGTGCCAGCAGTTACCCACTAGCGGAGCCCGTCGGTACGCAGTATTTT. This translates into CASSYPLAEPVGTQYF.

This clonotype has ten or more counts. This chain links TRBV5-1 with TRBJ1-1; D call uncertain. V was pared by 0 bases and J by 4 bases, with 7 bases between. The CDR3 runs 13 residues. In germline, CDR1 is SGHRS, CDR2 YFSETQ. The CDR3 region has the DNA TGCGCCAGCAGCTTGGTTGGGATCACTGAAGCTTTCTTT. Protein sequence: CASSLVGITEAFF.

In its sample, this clonotype was seen many times. The chain has TRBV11-3 and TRBJ1-3, with no clear D. This CDR3 is built from 12 residues. Trimming left V 3 bases short and J 4 bases short, with 4 bases between. Germline values: CDR1 SGHNT, CDR2 YENEEA. The CDR3 bases are TGTGCCAGCAGCTTTCCAGGAAACACCATATATTTT. Its translation is CASSFPGNTIYF.

This clonotype was detected only once. This may arise from a read error, as a much more abundant clone is one base away. The V gene is TRBV3-1, the J gene TRBJ1-1; D is unclear. Germline V gene lookup returns CDR1 LGHDT and CDR2 YNNKEL (reference sequence). Between the trimmed V and J ends, which lost 1 base and 4 bases, there was a span of 4 bases. The CDR3 is 12 amino acids. The CDR3, as DNA: TGTGCCAGCAGCCAAGTACCCACTGAAGCTTTCTTT. Its protein is CASSQVPTEAFF.

This clonotype was detected ten times or more. The chain employs TRBV7-8 and TRBJ2-3; D is possibly TRBD1 or TRBD2 (5 bases each). Trimming stripped 1 base from V and 2 bases from J, with 7 bases between. Germline CDR1 SGHVS, CDR2 FQNEAQ. The CDR3 consists of 14 residues. The CDR3 protein is CASSLGGTTDTQYF. CDR3 sequence (DNA): TGTGCCAGCAGCTTAGGAGGGACCACAGATACGCAGTATTTT.

The rearrangement joins TRBV28 to TRBJ2-5; TRBD1 matches at 11 bases. CDR3 size: 18 residues. The V gene's germline CDR1 is MDHEN and CDR2 SYDVKM. With V trimmed by 4 bases and J by 4 bases, 14 bases remained unmatched. The CDR3 DNA reads TGTGCCAGCAGTTCCTATACCGGGACAGGGGGGGAACGAGAGACCCAGTACTTC. It yields the protein CASSSYTGTGGERETQYF. The variable domain in full, completed from reference TRBV28 and TRBJ2-5, reads DVKVTQSSRYLVKRTGEKVFLECVQDMDHENMFWYRQDPGLGLRLIYFSYDVKMKEKGDIPEGYSVSREKKERFSLILESASTNQTSMYLCASSSYTGTGGERETQYFGPGTRLLVL.

This clonotype was recorded many times. V gene TRBV11-3 combines with J gene TRBJ2-3; perhaps TRBD1 as D (6 bases). V was shortened by 6 bases and J by 0 bases, with 10 bases between the two germline ends. Looked up from germline, CDR1 is SGHNT and CDR2 is YENEEA. This CDR3 region has 14 residues. CDR3 DNA sequence: TGTGCCAGCAGTTACAGGGAAAGCACAGATACGCAGTATTTT. Translation gives CASSYRESTDTQYF.